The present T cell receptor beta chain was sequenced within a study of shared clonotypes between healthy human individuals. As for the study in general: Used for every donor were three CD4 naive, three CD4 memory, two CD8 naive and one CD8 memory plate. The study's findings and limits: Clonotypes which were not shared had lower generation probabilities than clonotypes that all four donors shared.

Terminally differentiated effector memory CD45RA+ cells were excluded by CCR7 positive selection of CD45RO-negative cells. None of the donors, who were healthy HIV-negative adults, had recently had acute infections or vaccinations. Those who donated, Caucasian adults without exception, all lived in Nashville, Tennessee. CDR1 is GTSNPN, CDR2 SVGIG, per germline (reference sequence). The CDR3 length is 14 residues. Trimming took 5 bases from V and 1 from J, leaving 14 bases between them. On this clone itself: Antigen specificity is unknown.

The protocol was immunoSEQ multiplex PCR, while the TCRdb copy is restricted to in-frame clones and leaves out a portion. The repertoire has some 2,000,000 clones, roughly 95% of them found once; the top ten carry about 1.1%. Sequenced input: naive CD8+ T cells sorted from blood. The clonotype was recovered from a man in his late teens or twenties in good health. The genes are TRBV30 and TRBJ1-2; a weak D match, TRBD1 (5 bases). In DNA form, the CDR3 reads TGTGCCTGGGGAACCGGGACTTATAACTATGGCTACACCTTC. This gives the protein CAWGTGTYNYGYTF.